Below are 28 T cell receptor beta chains sequenced from a single sample in a study of neurological immune-mediated disorders (dated by TCRdb to 2018 to 2020). Library preparation employed 5' RACE. The data were produced on an Illumina HiSeq 2500. TCRdb reran the public reads through fastp at Q25 and MiXCR, keeping productive beta chains. Each CDR3 protein appears once, grouped with its most common genes and DNA. The sample table holds about 84,000 distinct CDR3 sequences, of which 9% to 12% were seen once. The ten biggest clones cover more than 1.5% of the sample. Sample: PBMCs. The receptor set was obtained from a man aged 35 to 55 in good health.

There are many counts of this clonotype. This chain links TRBV24-1 with TRBJ2-3; D possibly corresponds to TRBD2 (5 bases). Per germline, CDR1 KGHDR and CDR2 SFDVKD. The CDR3 has 14 amino acids. V lost 9 bases and J lost 3, with 15 bases in between. The CDR3 region has the DNA TGTGCCACCGCCCCGGGTGAGGGAACAGATACGCAGTATTTT. It specifies CATAPGEGTDTQYF.

The sample holds many counts of this clonotype. The chain combines TRBV6-2 or TRBV6-3 with TRBJ1-5; D gene ambiguous. Germline CDR1 reads MNHEY; CDR2 reads SVGEGT. V lost 6 bases, J lost 5 bases, and 17 bases lay in between. This CDR3 has 15 residues. CDR3 bases: TGTGCCAGCAGCCCGAGAGGCTTTAGGGATCAGCCCCAGCATTTT. Translation: CASSPRGFRDQPQHF.

The chain is built from TRBV18 and TRBJ1-5; D gene unclear. CDR1 is KGHSH, CDR2 LQKENI, per germline. The CDR3 spans 13 residues. The V gene lost 3 bases and the J gene lost 0 bases, with 3 bases spanning the gap. The CDR3 nucleotides are TGTGCCAGCTCACCGTATAGCAATCAGCCCCAGCATTTT. Translated, it gives CASSPYSNQPQHF. Full variable domain (missing parts from reference TRBV18 and TRBJ1-5): NAGVMQNPRHLVRRRGQEARLRCSPMKGHSHVYWYRQLPEEGLKFMVYLQKENIIDESGMPKERFSAEFPKEGPSILRIQQVVRGDSAAYFCASSPYSNQPQHFGDGTRLSIL.

In this sample, this clonotype turned up a few times. The V gene is TRBV7-3, the J gene TRBJ2-2, with unresolved D. The V gene's germline CDR1 is SGHTA and CDR2 FQGTGA. V was clipped by 5 bases and J by 5 bases, with 15 bases between them. CDR3 size: 15 residues. The CDR3 DNA sequence: TGTGCCAGCAGCCGCGACGGTCCCAGTACCGGGGAGCTGTTTTTT. This gives the protein CASSRDGPSTGELFF.

This clonotype came up many times. The DNA of the CDR3 is TGTGCCAGCAGCTTAGTTGACACTGAAGCTTTCTTT. It codes for CASSLVDTEAFF. This chain connects TRBV7-9 to TRBJ1-1; D unresolved. V lost 1 base and J lost 3, with 3 bases in between. CDR1 and CDR2 (germline): SEHNR, FQNEAQ (reference sequence). This CDR3 has 12 residues.

This clonotype was seen many times. The rearrangement links TRBV9 to TRBJ1-1; D remains ambiguous. The length of the CDR3 is 17 residues. The V end lost 4 bases, the J end lost 2 bases, and 21 bases lay between the germline ends. Germline V gives CDR1 SGDLS, CDR2 YYNGEE. The CDR3 coding sequence is TGTGCCAGCAGCCTCCCCCGGACCGGTAATGGAAACACTGAAGCTTTCTTT. Its translation: CASSLPRTGNGNTEAFF.

This clonotype has a count of ten or more. CDR3 in amino acids: CATTAGEERADTQYF. The DNA of the CDR3 is TGTGCCACCACAGCGGGAGAGGAGAGGGCAGATACGCAGTATTTT. This chain uses TRBV15 with TRBJ2-3, with 8 nucleotides matching TRBD2. This CDR3 region has 15 residues. V lost 7 bases and J lost 4; bases outside the gene matches: 10. From germline, CDR1 is LNHNV and CDR2 YYDKDF (reference sequence). Combining the CDR3 with reference TRBV15 and TRBJ2-3 gives the whole variable domain DAMVIQNPRYQVTQFGKPVTLSCSQTLNHNVMYWYQQKSSQAPKLLFHYYDKDFNNEADTPDNFQSRRPNTSFCFLDIRSPGLGDTAMYLCATTAGEERADTQYFGPGTRLTVL.

This clonotype showed up just a few times. The chain couples TRBV5-1 to TRBJ1-1; tentatively, D is TRBD1 (6 bases). This CDR3 has 16 amino acids. Germline assignment: CDR1 SGHRS and CDR2 YFSETQ. The ends were cut back, 1 base at V and 0 bases at J, with 13 bases in the middle. This chain's CDR3 is CASSLSPTGMNTEAFF. DNA of the CDR3: TGCGCCAGCAGCTTGTCCCCCACAGGGATGAACACTGAAGCTTTCTTT.

Points on this clonotype: Just one base apart from a much larger clone, this may be a read error. CDR3 residues: CASSGVGSKNTEAFF. For the CDR3, the DNA is TGTGCCAGCAGCGGTGTTGGGAGCAAGAACACTGAAGCTTTCTTT. The rearrangement joins TRBV12-3 or TRBV12-4 to TRBJ1-1; D is unclear. The CDR3 runs to 15 residues. V was shortened by 6 bases and J by 1 base, with 15 bases between the two germline ends.

This clonotype was counted many times. The CDR3 sequence is CASSPDFYEQYF. CDR3 in DNA: TGCGCCAGCAGTCCTGACTTCTACGAGCAGTACTTC. The chain carries TRBV10-2 and TRBJ2-7; D is uncertain. Germline-derived CDR1 and CDR2 are WSHSY and SAAADI. The CDR3 has 12 amino acids. V dropped 5 bases and J dropped 3 bases, with 8 bases sitting between them.

Many counts were recorded for this clonotype. The CDR3 nucleotides are TGCAGCCCTAAGGGACTCACAGATACGCAGTATTTT. It yields the protein CSPKGLTDTQYF. The V call is TRBV20-1, the J call TRBJ2-3, with D possibly TRBD2 on 6 matching bases. Germline lookup yields CDR1 DFQATT and CDR2 SNEGSKA (reference sequence). CDR3 length: 12 amino acids.

This clonotype has a count of ten or more. The chain links TRBV5-1 to TRBJ2-2; unclear D gene. Trimming took off 0 bases at V and 1 base at J, with 4 bases between the two ends. This CDR3 contains 14 residues. Germline CDR1 reads SGHRS; CDR2 reads YFSETQ. Written as DNA, the CDR3 is TGCGCCAGCAGCTTGGGTTGGAACACCGGGGAGCTGTTTTTT. It encodes CASSLGWNTGELFF.

This clonotype was picked up many times. The chain employs TRBV7-2 and TRBJ2-1; D tentatively fits TRBD1 or TRBD2 (5 bases each). V lost 3 bases to trimming and J lost 0 bases, with 9 bases between them. Germline CDR1 and CDR2: SGHTA and FQGNSA. The CDR3 loop spans 15 amino acids. CDR3 protein: CASSLGTASYNEQFF. The CDR3 bases are TGTGCCAGCAGCTTGGGGACGGCCTCCTACAATGAGCAGTTCTTC.

This clonotype was counted at least ten times. The chain combines TRBV6-2 or TRBV6-3 with TRBJ2-3; D remains unclear. Germline V gives CDR1 MNHEY, CDR2 SVGEGT. The V gene lost 5 bases and the J gene lost 8 bases, with 20 bases spanning the gap. The CDR3 loop spans 15 amino acids. CDR3 coding DNA: TGTGCCAGCAGTCCAAACCCAAATTCAGTCGCTACGCAGTATTTT. This translates into CASSPNPNSVATQYF.

This clonotype was detected ten times or more. The junction departs from the called germline gene at one end, perhaps through a read error. The chain recombines TRBV28 with TRBJ2-7; no firm D call. CDR1 and CDR2 (germline): MDHEN, SYDVKM. The CDR3 is made up of 11 amino acids. CDR3 in amino acids: CASSLFPAGTF. CDR3 nucleotide sequence: TGTGCCAGCAGCCTATTCCCAGCAGGAACCTTC.

This clonotype was observed many times. The chain has TRBV27 and TRBJ2-7; D is uncertain. This CDR3 is 13 amino acids long. Looked up from germline, CDR1 is MNHEY and CDR2 is SMNVEV (reference sequence). Trimming cost V 7 bases and J 3 bases, with 13 bases left between them. The DNA of the CDR3 is TGTGCCAGCACTCGAGGTCTTCACTACGAGCAGTACTTC. Amino acids: CASTRGLHYEQYF.

In this sample, this clonotype turned up many times. V is TRBV5-1 and J is TRBJ2-7; 10 bases match TRBD2. CDR3 length: 16 amino acids. The germline V gene encodes CDR1 SGHRS and CDR2 YFSETQ. After removal of 0 bases from V and 5 bases from J, the junction contained 8 bases not matched to a gene. CDR3 DNA sequence: TGCGCCAGCAGCTTGGGGGGCCTAGCGGGAGTCGACGAGCAGTACTTC. Translating it yields CASSLGGLAGVDEQYF.

This clonotype was seen repeatedly, ten times or more. The chain has TRBV27 and TRBJ1-5; TRBD1 might be the D (5 bases). Germline V gene sequence: CDR1 MNHEY, CDR2 SMNVEV (reference sequence). Trimming removed 2 bases from V and 6 bases from J, with 11 bases in between. The CDR3 loop spans 14 amino acids. The CDR3 is CASSLMGGAQPQHF. CDR3 bases: TGTGCCAGCAGTTTAATGGGGGGAGCTCAGCCCCAGCATTTT.

This clonotype was counted at least ten times. The chain is built from TRBV5-1 and TRBJ2-1, with D possibly being TRBD2 (6 bases). Trimming took 2 bases from V and 5 from J, leaving 11 bases between them. This CDR3 is built from 14 residues. Germline CDR1 reads SGHRS; CDR2 reads YFSETQ. The CDR3 region is CASSFNTGDNEQFF. The CDR3 nucleotides read TGCGCCAGCAGCTTCAATACGGGAGACAATGAGCAGTTCTTC. Full variable domain (rest looked up from reference TRBV5-1 and TRBJ2-1): KAGVTQTPRYLIKTRGQQVTLSCSPISGHRSVSWYQQTPGQGLQFLFEYFSETQRNKGNFPGRFSGRQFSNSRSEMNVSTLELGDSALYLCASSFNTGDNEQFFGPGTRLTVL.

Concerning this clonotype: The CDR3 ends on some other residue instead of the conserved phenylalanine or tryptophan, so this is likely a read error. This chain joins TRBV18 and TRBJ2-3, with TRBD1 as a possible D gene (5 bases). The CDR3 runs to 17 residues. V was pared by 0 bases and J by 2 bases, with 15 bases between. Germline V gene sequence: CDR1 KGHSH, CDR2 LQKENI. As DNA, the CDR3 is TGTGCCAGCTCACCACCGGGGCCAGGTTCTTCCACAGATACGCAGTATTTA. Its translation is CASSPPGPGSSTDTQYL.

This chain uses TRBV5-5 with TRBJ1-2, with D possibly matching TRBD1 (6 bases). CDR1 and CDR2 from the germline V gene are SGHKS and YYEKEE (reference sequence). Trimming cost V 2 bases and J 8 bases, with 19 bases left between them. CDR3 length: 15 amino acids. The chain's CDR3 is CASSFINREPVGYTF. As DNA, the CDR3 is TGTGCCAGCAGCTTTATTAACAGGGAGCCCGTAGGCTACACCTTC.

This clonotype was recorded at least ten times. CDR3 DNA sequence: TGTGCTAGTGGTTTGGTGAGTGGGGACACTGAAGCTTTCTTT. Translated, it gives CASGLVSGDTEAFF. This rearrangement joins TRBV12-5 to TRBJ1-1; D is unclear. Germline values: CDR1 LGHNT, CDR2 FRNRAP. This CDR3 has 14 amino acids. Trimming cost V 0 bases and J 3 bases, with 8 bases left between them. Variable domain in full (rest from reference TRBV12-5 and TRBJ1-1): DARVTQTPRHKVTEMGQEVTMRCQPILGHNTVFWYRQTMMQGLELLAYFRNRAPLDDSGMPKDRFSAEMPDATLATLKIQPSEPRDSAVYFCASGLVSGDTEAFFGQGTRLTVV.

This clonotype was seen repeatedly, ten times or more. The chain recombines TRBV11-2 with TRBJ2-7, with D perhaps TRBD2 (5 bases). Per the germline V gene, CDR1 is SGHAT and CDR2 is FQNNGV. This CDR3 is built from 13 residues. V was clipped by 1 base and J by 3 bases, with 7 bases between them. The CDR3 reads CASSLGLYYEQYF. DNA for the CDR3: TGTGCCAGCAGCTTAGGACTATACTACGAGCAGTACTTC.

This clonotype was seen ten or more times. The V and J genes are TRBV12-3 or TRBV12-4 and TRBJ2-1, with 7 bases aligning to TRBD1. This CDR3 is 15 amino acids long. J lost 4 bases, V lost 3 bases, and 6 bases had no gene match. Here the CDR3 DNA reads TGTGCCAGCAGTTTTCAAGGGGGCGGGTACAATGAGCAGTTCTTC. Translated: CASSFQGGGYNEQFF.

This clonotype was counted many times. The rearrangement links TRBV6-2 or TRBV6-3 to TRBJ2-5, with D uncertain. The CDR3 is 16 residues long. Trimming shortened V by 0 bases and J by 2 bases, and 13 bases separated the two germline ends. CDR1 and CDR2 (germline): MNHEY, SVGEGT. The CDR3 DNA is TGTGCCAGCAGTTACTCGAGGCTCCCACAGCAAGAGACCCAGTACTTC. Protein product: CASSYSRLPQQETQYF.

Many counts were recorded for this clonotype. A read error may account for a junction end that differs from germline. The genes are TRBV28 and TRBJ2-5, with D tentatively TRBD1 (5 bases). Germline V lookup: CDR1 MDHEN, CDR2 SYDVKM. This CDR3 spans 13 amino acids. DNA of the CDR3: TGTGCCAGCAGCAAGGGGTTTCTAGAGGCCCAGTACTTC. Protein sequence: CASSKGFLEAQYF.

In its sample, this clonotype was seen many times. The genes are TRBV20-1 and TRBJ2-5, with 7 nucleotides matching TRBD2. Germline loops: CDR1 DFQATT, CDR2 SNEGSKA (reference sequence). The CDR3 is 15 amino acids. V lost 5 bases and J lost 5; bases outside the gene matches: 14. The DNA for the CDR3 is TGCAGTGCTGGTGGGGAAGCGGGAAGGCGGGAGACCCAGTACTTC. As protein: CSAGGEAGRRETQYF.

There are many counts of this clonotype. This chain connects TRBV5-1 to TRBJ2-1; 8 bases map to TRBD2. Germline-derived CDR1 and CDR2 are SGHRS and YFSETQ. The trim removed 9 bases at V and 4 bases at J, leaving 15 bases unmatched. The CDR3 has 16 amino acids. The CDR3 loop is CATQLIPSGPYNEQFF. CDR3 DNA sequence: TGCGCCACCCAGCTTATCCCTAGCGGGCCGTACAATGAGCAGTTCTTC.